The sequence of this TCR beta chain was determined in a study of shared clonotypes between healthy human individuals (dated by TCRdb to about 2020). Some background on the complete study: A couple of women and a few men aged 18 to 49 years were included in the cohort. For each donor, CD4 naive and CD4 memory were each given three plates, CD8 naive was given two plates, and CD8 memory was given one plate. Blood TCR repertoires of several healthy adults were deeply sequenced to estimate repertoire size and the extent of clonotype sharing between individuals. To increase sequencing depth and limit assay-specific biases, TCR repertoire library preparation and sequencing were carried out by different laboratories using diverse techniques. Per donor, leukapheresis produced somewhere between about 0.9 and 9.5 billion PBMCs.

The CDR3 starts with the cysteine, ends with the phenylalanine, and has 14 residues. This entry keeps only the CDR3 DNA: 42 bases, framed from base 1. Based on the germline V gene, the CDR1 and CDR2 sequences are SGHRS and YFSETQ. Compared with germline, V lacks 8 bases and J lacks 5 bases; bases without a gene match: 11. Here is what the overall study found, with its caveats: Across a few donors, approximately 5% of naive CD4, roughly 3.5% of naive CD8, about 2.3% of memory CD4, and over 0.35% of memory CD8 clonotypes were shared. The genetic and exposure-history diversity represented was limited by the small number of donors. Higher generation probabilities were observed for clonotypes shared by all four sorted-subset donors than for non-shared clonotypes. Pairwise subsampling indicated that sequencing depth was expected to affect the degree of clonotype sharing among donors. Only blood was sampled, and tissue TCR repertoires likely differ from those in blood. Incomplete sequencing was indicated by rarefaction of sorted-subset datasets, despite the large sequencing depth. Larger estimated clonotype richness was generally found for naive subsets than for memory subsets.

Using the deep immunoSEQ assay, TCR CDR3 regions were amplified from genomic DNA by multiplex PCR. Genomic DNA extracted from each cell subset was distributed evenly over all wells of several immunoSEQ 96-well plates, and each plate served as one replicate. For sorted subsets, roughly 200 ng of genomic DNA, equivalent to tens of thousands of T cell genomes, went into each replicate PCR. Purified libraries were quantified with a Qubit 3.0 fluorometer, sized on a Bioanalyzer 2100, and re-quantified with the KAPA Library Quantification kit. Every immunoSEQ 96-well plate was sequenced on a separate single-read 150-cycle Illumina NextSeq 550 flow cell. The authors processed their data as follows. Because the immunoSEQ output held only junctional sequences and lacked quality scores, the filtering could not match the filtering applied to full-length reads. To assign V/J genes and CDR3, sequences were annotated against IMGT germline references using PyIR, a Python wrapper for IgBLAST v1.9. Reads were removed for weak V/J assignments (E-value above 1e-6), missing CDR3, stop codons, out-of-frame junctions, or ambiguous translated residues. V3J clonotypes were defined as sequences sharing an identical inferred V gene, J gene, and CDR3 amino acid sequence. To compute the percentage overlap between repertoires, the number of shared unique clonotypes was divided by the size of the smaller repertoire. Repertoire richness was assessed with RTK rarefaction, the Chao1 estimator, and Recon v2.1 estimates of unobserved clonotypes. OLGA was used to compute generation probabilities for all TCRbeta clonotypes that the gDNA method yielded from four donors. TCRdb holds this immuneACCESS table with in-frame rearrangements only. Some clones are missing; in checked studies, unresolved V genes explain under half, and the rest has no known cause. The V and J calls and clone size were taken over from that table, and D and trimming were inferred from the DNA. The sample includes about 2.3 million clones, with 85% to 95% observed a single time. Clones ranked in the top ten supply more than 0.35% of the sample.

The donors were healthy, HIV-negative adults who had no recently reported acute infections or vaccinations. All donors were Caucasian adults living in Nashville, Tennessee, USA. CD4+ T cells were enriched through magnetic negative selection, after which naive cells were positively selected on CD45RA and the remaining negative fraction served as the memory subset. Blood was collected by leukapheresis, and PBMCs were isolated by Ficoll-Histopaque density gradient centrifugation and then cryopreserved in liquid nitrogen vapor phase. Purity and quantity of every magnetically sorted T cell population were checked by analytical flow cytometry. Genomic DNA was isolated from each sorted fraction and quantified by UV absorbance on a Nanodrop 2000c. About this clone: The clone's antigen remains unknown. Per-base quality was not reported, and no clone a single base away is much larger than it.

The sample taken for sequencing was naive CD4+ T cells from PBMCs. The cell subset or site label, read with the paper, signifies: CD45RA+ positively selected. This TCR derives from a young man in good health. Some clones in this sample may be carry-over from other donors' samples. The sequence is built from TRBV5-1 and TRBJ2-5, with 8 junctional bases fitting TRBD2. The DNA is TGCGCCAGTTCGAGCGGGAGTGGGGTGGAGACCCAGTACTTC. This is translated as CASSSGSGVETQYF.